This T cell receptor (beta chain) comes out of a study of blood T cell repertoires in COVID-19. In the study overall: Samples came from the United States, Italy and Spain, spanning acute and convalescent COVID-19. The analysed material was cDNA or gDNA that came from T cells, B-cell-depleted T cells, or PBMCs.

Original processing notes: Reference gene primer amplification yielded estimated nucleated cell counts. Only in-frame clones appear in the TCRdb table, and some are missing; sequencing was by immunoSEQ multiplex PCR. That table supplies the V and J calls and clone size; D and trimming were determined from the DNA. Counted here are approximately 99,000 clones, roughly 85% occurring once; the ten biggest clones make up less than 2.5%. V gave up 4 bases and J gave up 2 bases, with 10 bases separating them. CDR3 length: 15 amino acids. Germline CDR1 reads SGHDT; CDR2 reads YYEEEE. This clone was seen just once.

The V and J genes are TRBV5-6 and TRBJ2-6, with D possibly TRBD1 on 6 matching bases. The sample taken for sequencing was peripheral blood. This receptor was taken from a human donor in a cohort sampled during active COVID-19. CDR3 sequence reads: CASSGRGTGANVLTF. CDR3 DNA: TGTGCCAGCAGCGGCAGGGGTACTGGGGCCAACGTCCTGACTTTC. The full variable domain, in which reference TRBV5-6 and TRBJ2-6 provide the parts outside the CDR3, is DAGVTQSPTHLIKTRGQQVTLRCSPKSGHDTVSWYQQALGQGPQFIFQYYEEEERQRGNFPDRFSGHQFPNYSSELNVNALLLGDSALYLCASSGRGTGANVLTFGAGSRLTVL.